What follows is one T cell receptor (beta chain) and its context. Its antigen is undetermined. The PCR used 60 Vbeta and 13 Jbeta primers. Using immunoSEQ multiplex PCR, the repertoire was profiled, and TCRdb retains in-frame clones only, with some absent. This table has 100,000 to 150,000 clones, around two thirds appearing once. This record comes from a study of cytomegalovirus exposure and HLA in healthy donors. Notes on the study in general: There were approximately 150 TCR beta chains listed as cytomegalovirus-associated.

This CDR3 comprises 15 residues. Trimming took 3 bases from V and 4 from J, leaving 14 bases between them. The germline gives CDR1 MNHNS, CDR2 SASEGT. The TCR comes from a human donor in good health. Input material: PBMCs. V gene TRBV6-1 combines with J gene TRBJ2-3; tentative D call: TRBD2 (7 bases). CDR3: CASSDLGGRADTQYF. CDR3 coding DNA: TGTGCCAGCAGTGACCTGGGGGGGCGCGCAGATACGCAGTATTTT.